This paragraph reports one TCR beta chain. This clone's antigen is unknown. No much larger clonotype is one base removed from it; base qualities were not supplied. Libraries were made using the immunoSEQ multiplex PCR assay. For most patients, genomic DNA was isolated with the Qiagen DNeasy Blood and Tissue Kit and shipped frozen to Adaptive Biotechnologies for TCR sequencing. For most patients, high-throughput TCR-beta CDR3 sequencing of genomic DNA was performed by Adaptive Biotechnologies. The study's processing was this. Adaptive's ImmunoSEQ software supplied the TCR sequencing data for 18 patients, while MiXCR and VDJtools were used to process a few other patients. To correct CD4 versus CD8 sorting errors, any sequence found in both subsets at a frequency ratio below 5:1 was removed. CDR3 nucleotide sequences shared between donor and recipient were removed because their origin could not be assigned. To count as alloreactive, a clone needed at least 2-fold expansion over unstimulated cells and a minimum CFSE-low frequency of 0.002% (template counts) or 0.001% (read counts). Clones detected in sequenced pre-transplant spleen, lymph node, or MLR CFSE-low populations of the donor or recipient were defined as mappable. The cumulative frequency of alloreactive clones was calculated as a percentage of all sequences, weighted by copy number. TCRdb took this table from immuneACCESS and kept in-frame rearrangements with V and J called. Such tables lack part of the clones; where checked against another copy, unresolved V genes explain under half of the gap, and the rest is unexplained. V, J and clone size reflect that table, while D and trimming were determined from the DNA. A total of just under 65,000 clones appear in this sample, approximately 91% of them only once. About 1.5% of the sample belongs to the ten largest clones.

The intended sense of this specimen's time point label: cells obtained before transplantation from donor or recipient. CD3+CD4+ and CD3+CD8+ populations were FACS-sorted from unstimulated pre-transplant donor and recipient cells taken from spleen or lymph nodes. This record comes from a study of graft-versus-host responses after intestinal transplantation (dated by TCRdb to the early 2020s). Regarding the complete study: Multivisceral, liver-intestinal, or isolated intestinal transplants were received by the recipients. Anti-thymocyte globulin induction was given to all recipients, followed by maintenance tacrolimus and steroids for approximately three years. After intestinal transplantation, graft-versus-host and host-versus-graft alloreactive T cell clones were followed in the graft, circulation and bone marrow using bulk TCR-beta CDR3 sequencing. Samples from a few later patients were sequenced in-house on an Illumina MiSeq with MiXCR processing rather than by the commercial service. A peak of at least 4% donor T cells among recipient peripheral blood mononuclear cells was the definition used for donor T cell macrochimerism. A cohort of 24 intestinal transplant recipients, including one retransplant, was enrolled, and a few patients lacking pretransplant specimens were excluded. To identify alloreactive clones, pre-transplant mixed lymphocyte reaction products were sequenced and then compared with unstimulated pre-transplant donor and recipient T cells. General conclusions and limits of the study: High GvH to HvG T cell clonal ratios were observed in the allografts of patients with donor T cell macrochimerism. GvH clones were detected in recipient bone marrow, and some of these GvH clones were observed earlier in ileal mucosa or blood, consistent with an intestinal mucosal origin. Early after transplant, declines in HvG clones were associated with peak levels of circulating GvH clones. The conclusions were limited by the relatively low number and heterogeneity of the intestinal transplant patients.

The CDR3 has 15 amino acids, counting the end cysteine and phenylalanine. Only the CDR3 DNA is retained, 45 bases long and in frame from the first base. Per the germline V gene, SGDLS is the CDR1 and YYNGEE is the CDR2. V and J are trimmed by 0 bases and 7 bases, and the gene matches miss 9 bases of the junction. The chain was built from TRBV9 and TRBJ1-1, with TRBD1 matching 7 junction bases. The source material was unstimulated CD8+ T cells sorted from spleen or lymph node cells, sampled before transplant. The receptor comes from a human donor who was the organ donor for an intestinal transplant. The CDR3 here reads CASSVGNRGGVEAFF. The DNA sequence is as follows: TGTGCCAGCAGCGTAGGTAACAGGGGAGGCGTTGAAGCTTTCTTT.